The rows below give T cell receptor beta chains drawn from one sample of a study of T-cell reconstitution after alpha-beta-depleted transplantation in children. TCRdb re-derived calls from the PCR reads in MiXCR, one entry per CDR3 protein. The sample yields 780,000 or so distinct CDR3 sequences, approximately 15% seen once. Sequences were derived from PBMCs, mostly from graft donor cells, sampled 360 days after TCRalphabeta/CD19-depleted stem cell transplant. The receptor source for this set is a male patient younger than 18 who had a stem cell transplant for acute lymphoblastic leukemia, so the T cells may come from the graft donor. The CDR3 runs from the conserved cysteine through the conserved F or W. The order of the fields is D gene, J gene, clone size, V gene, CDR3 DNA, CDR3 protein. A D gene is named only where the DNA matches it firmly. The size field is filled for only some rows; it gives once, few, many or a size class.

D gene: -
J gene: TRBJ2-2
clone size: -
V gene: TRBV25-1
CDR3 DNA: TGTGCCAGCAGTGAACAGGGGCCGGCGAACACCGGGGAGCTGTTTTTT
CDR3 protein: CASSEQGPANTGELFF

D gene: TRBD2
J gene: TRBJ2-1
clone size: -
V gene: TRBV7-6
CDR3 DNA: TGTGCCAGCAGCTTAGGGGCGGGAGTGGAGGCGCAGTTCTTC
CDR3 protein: CASSLGAGVEAQFF

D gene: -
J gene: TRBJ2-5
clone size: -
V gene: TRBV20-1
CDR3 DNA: TGCAGTGCTAGAGAGGGGCGGATAAGGGAGACCCAGTACTTC
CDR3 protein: CSAREGRIRETQYF

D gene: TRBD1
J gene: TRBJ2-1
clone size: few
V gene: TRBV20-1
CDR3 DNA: TGCAGTGCTAGAGCGGACAGGACCTCCTACAATGAGCAGTTCTTC
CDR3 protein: CSARADRTSYNEQFF

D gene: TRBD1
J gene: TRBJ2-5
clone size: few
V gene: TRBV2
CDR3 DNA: TGTGCCAGCAGCAGACAGGGGTGGGAAGAGACCCAGTACTTC
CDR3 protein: CASSRQGWEETQYF

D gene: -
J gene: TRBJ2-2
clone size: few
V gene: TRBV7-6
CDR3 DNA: TGTGCCAGCAGCTTGGCCCAGGGGCAAGGGGAGCTGTTTTTT
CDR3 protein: CASSLAQGQGELFF

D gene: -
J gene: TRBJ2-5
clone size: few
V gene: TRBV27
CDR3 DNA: TGTGCCAGCAGTTTAAACGGGGTCCAAGAGACCCAGTACTTC
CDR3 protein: CASSLNGVQETQYF

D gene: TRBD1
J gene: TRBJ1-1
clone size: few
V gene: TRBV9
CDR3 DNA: TGTGCCAGCAGCAATCCACAGGGGGCGGAAACTTTCTTT
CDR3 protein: CASSNPQGAETFF

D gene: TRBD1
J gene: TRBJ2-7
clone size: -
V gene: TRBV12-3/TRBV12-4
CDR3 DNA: TGTGCCAGCAGTCCGTCACTAGGGACAGGGGAGAACGAGCAGTACTTC
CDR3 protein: CASSPSLGTGENEQYF

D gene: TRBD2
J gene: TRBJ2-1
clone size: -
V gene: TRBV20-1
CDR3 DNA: TGCAGTGCTCCAAGACTAGCGGGAAATGAGCAGTTCTTC
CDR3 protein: CSAPRLAGNEQFF

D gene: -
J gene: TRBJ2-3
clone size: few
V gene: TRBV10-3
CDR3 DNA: TGTGCCATCAGTGAACCTGGGGCTACGGATACGCAGTATTTT
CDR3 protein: CAISEPGATDTQYF

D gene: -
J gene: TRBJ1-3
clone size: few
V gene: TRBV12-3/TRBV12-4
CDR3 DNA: TGTGCCAGCAGTTTCGGAAGGTCTGGAAACACCATATATTTT
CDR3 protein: CASSFGRSGNTIYF

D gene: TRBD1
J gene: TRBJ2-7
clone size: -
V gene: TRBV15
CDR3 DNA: TGTGCCACCAGCAGAGAGCCGGGACAGGTATACGAGCAGTACTTC
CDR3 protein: CATSREPGQVYEQYF

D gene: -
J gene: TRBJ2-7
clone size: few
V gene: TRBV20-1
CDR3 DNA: TGCAGTGCTAGTTCTCTAGCGTGGGGCGAGCAGTACTTC
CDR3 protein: CSASSLAWGEQYF

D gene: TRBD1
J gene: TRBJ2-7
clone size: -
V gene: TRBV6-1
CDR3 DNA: TGTGCCAGCCGAAGACAGGGGGATATCTACGAGCAGTACTTC
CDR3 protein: CASRRQGDIYEQYF

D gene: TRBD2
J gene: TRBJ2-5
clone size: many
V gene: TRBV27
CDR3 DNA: TGTGCCAGCAGACTAGCGGGTTACCAAGAGACCCAGTACTTC
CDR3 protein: CASRLAGYQETQYF

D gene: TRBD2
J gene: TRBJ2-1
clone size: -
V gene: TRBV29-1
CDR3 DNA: TGCAGCGTTTATCCCCCCGATAGCGGGAGTAGTACCAATGAGCAGTTCTTC
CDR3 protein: CSVYPPDSGSSTNEQFF

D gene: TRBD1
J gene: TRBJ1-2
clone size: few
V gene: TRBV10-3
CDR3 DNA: TGTGCCATCAGTGAGGAGGGACAGGGCGGTGGTGGCTACACCTTC
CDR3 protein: CAISEEGQGGGGYTF

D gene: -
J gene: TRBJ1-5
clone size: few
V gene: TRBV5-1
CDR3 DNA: TGCGCCAGCAGCTGTCCCCGTCCTGGCGGGCATCAGCCCCAGCATTTT
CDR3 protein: CASSCPRPGGHQPQHF

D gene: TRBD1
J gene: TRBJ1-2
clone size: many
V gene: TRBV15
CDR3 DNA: TGTGCCACCAGCAGAGAGGGGACAGCCGTCTATGGCTACACCTTC
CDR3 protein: CATSREGTAVYGYTF

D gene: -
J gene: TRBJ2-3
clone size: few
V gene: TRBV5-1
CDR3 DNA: TGCGCCAGCAGCCCTGGGCCCTTGACCAGCACAGATACGCAGTATTTT
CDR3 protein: CASSPGPLTSTDTQYF

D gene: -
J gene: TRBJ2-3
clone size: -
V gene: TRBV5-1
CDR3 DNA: TGCGCCAGCAGCTTTTTCGGTTGGACAGATACGCAGTATTTT
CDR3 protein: CASSFFGWTDTQYF

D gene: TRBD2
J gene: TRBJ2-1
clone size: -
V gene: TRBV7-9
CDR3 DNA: TGTGCCAGCAGCCCGACTAGCGGGACCAATGAGCAGTTCTTC
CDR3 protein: CASSPTSGTNEQFF

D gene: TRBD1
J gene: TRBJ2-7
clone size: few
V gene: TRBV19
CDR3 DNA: TGTGCCAGTAGTATCGGGGACAGGAGCTCCTACGAGCAGTACTTC
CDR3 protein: CASSIGDRSSYEQYF

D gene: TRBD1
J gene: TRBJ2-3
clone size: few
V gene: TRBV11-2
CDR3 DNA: TGTGCCAGCAGCCCCCAGGGGGCCCGGGAGTATTTT
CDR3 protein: CASSPQGAREYF

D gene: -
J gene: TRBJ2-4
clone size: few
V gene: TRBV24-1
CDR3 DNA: TGTGCCACCAGTTCCCACAATAAAAACATTCAGTACTTC
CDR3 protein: CATSSHNKNIQYF

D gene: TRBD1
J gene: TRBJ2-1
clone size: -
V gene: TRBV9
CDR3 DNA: TGTGCCAGCAGCGTACTACCGCGGGACAGGGGCTACAATGAGCAGTTCTTC
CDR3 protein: CASSVLPRDRGYNEQFF

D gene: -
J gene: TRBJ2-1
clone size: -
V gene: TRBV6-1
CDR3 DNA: TGTGCCAGCAGCCGTGTCTCTAGCTCCTACAATGAGCAGTTCTTC
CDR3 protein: CASSRVSSSYNEQFF

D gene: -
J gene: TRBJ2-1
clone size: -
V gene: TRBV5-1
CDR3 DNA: TGCGCCAGCAGCTTTCGGTATGAGCAGTTCTTC
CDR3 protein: CASSFRYEQFF

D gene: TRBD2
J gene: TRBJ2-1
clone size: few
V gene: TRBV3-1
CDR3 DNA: TGTGCCAGCAGCCTCGTCGGCGGGAGATCCTACAATGAGCAGTTCTTC
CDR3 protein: CASSLVGGRSYNEQFF

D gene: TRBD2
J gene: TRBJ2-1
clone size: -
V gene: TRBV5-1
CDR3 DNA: TGCGCCAGCCGCTTAAAAGGATTGACCACTAGCGGGAGTAGCCACAATGAGCAGTTCTTC
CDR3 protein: CASRLKGLTTSGSSHNEQFF

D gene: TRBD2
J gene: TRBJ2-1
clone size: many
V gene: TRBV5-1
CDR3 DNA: TGCGCCAGCTGGCCCGTAGCGGGAGTCCCCTTCAATGAGCAGTTCTTC
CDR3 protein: CASWPVAGVPFNEQFF

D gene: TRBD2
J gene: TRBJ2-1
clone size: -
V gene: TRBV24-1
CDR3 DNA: TGTGCCACCAGTGAGGCGGTGACTAGCGGGAGTGATGAGCAGTTCTTC
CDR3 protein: CATSEAVTSGSDEQFF

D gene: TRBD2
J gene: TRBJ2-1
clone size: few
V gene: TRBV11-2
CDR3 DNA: TGTGCCAGCAGCTCCTTACTAGCGGGGGGCTACAATGAGCAGTTCTTC
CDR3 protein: CASSSLLAGGYNEQFF

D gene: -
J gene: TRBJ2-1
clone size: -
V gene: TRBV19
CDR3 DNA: TGTGCCAGTAGTATCTCAGGGGACACTTACAATGAGCAGTTCTTC
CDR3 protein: CASSISGDTYNEQFF

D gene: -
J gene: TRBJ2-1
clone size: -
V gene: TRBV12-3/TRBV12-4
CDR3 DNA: -
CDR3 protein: CASSPEVGSGSYNERFF

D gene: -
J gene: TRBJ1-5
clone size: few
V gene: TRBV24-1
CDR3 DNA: TGTGCCACCAGTGACGGTGGCAATCAGCCCCAGCATTTT
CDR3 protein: CATSDGGNQPQHF

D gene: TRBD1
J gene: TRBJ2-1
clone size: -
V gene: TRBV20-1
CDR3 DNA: TGCAGTGCTAGAGATGGCGGGACAGGGCTTACAAGGGAGCAGTTCTTC
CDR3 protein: CSARDGGTGLTREQFF

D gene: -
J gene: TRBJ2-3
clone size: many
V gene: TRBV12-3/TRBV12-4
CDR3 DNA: TGTGCCAGCATCCCTAGCACAGATACGCAGTATTTT
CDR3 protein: CASIPSTDTQYF

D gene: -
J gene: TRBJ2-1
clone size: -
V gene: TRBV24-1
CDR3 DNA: TGTGCCGCCAGTGATTTTATAAGTAGGCAGGGCAGCAAATCCTCCTACAATGAGCAGTTCTTC
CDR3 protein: CAASDFISRQGSKSSYNEQFF

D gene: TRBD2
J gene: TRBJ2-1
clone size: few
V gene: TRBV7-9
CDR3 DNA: TGTGCCAGCAGCTTTCTAGCGGGAGGTAACTACAATGAGCAGTTCTTC
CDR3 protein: CASSFLAGGNYNEQFF

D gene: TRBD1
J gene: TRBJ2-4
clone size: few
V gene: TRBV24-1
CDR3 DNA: TGTGCCACCAGTGACCAGACAGGGCTCAAAAACATTCAGTACTTC
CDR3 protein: CATSDQTGLKNIQYF

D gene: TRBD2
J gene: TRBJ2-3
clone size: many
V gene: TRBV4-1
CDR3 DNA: TGCGCCAGCTTGGACCTAGCGGGTGGAGGTACGCAGTATTTT
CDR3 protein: CASLDLAGGGTQYF

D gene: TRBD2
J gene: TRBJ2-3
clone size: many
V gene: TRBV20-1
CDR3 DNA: TGCAGTGCTAGAGGGGGAGCGGGAGTGAGTAGCGGTACGCAGTATTTT
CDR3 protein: CSARGGAGVSSGTQYF

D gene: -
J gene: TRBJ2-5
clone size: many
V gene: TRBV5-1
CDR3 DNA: TGCGCCAGCAGCGAAAGTCCCGGGGAGACCCAGTACTTC
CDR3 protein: CASSESPGETQYF

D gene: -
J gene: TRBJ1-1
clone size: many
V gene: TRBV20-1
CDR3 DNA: TGCAGTGATCGGAGGGACACTGAAGCTTTCTTT
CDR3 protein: CSDRRDTEAFF